This T cell receptor (beta chain) was recorded in a study of blood T cell repertoires in COVID-19 (dated by TCRdb to the early 2020s). Regarding the research as a whole: Samples covering the acute and convalescent phases of COVID-19 were provided by collaborators in the United States, Italy and Spain. The repertoires were released in a freely available public database intended as a resource for research on the immune response to SARS-CoV-2. Where HLA class I and class II types were available, the types were taken from metadata supplied by the sample provider, not from assay-based typing. Deeply sampled blood TCRbeta repertoires from subjects exposed to, actively infected with, or recovered from COVID-19 were included in the dataset. The samples were drawn from the first 160 participants of the ongoing ImmuneRACE study and from over 950 subjects provided by 6 global collaborators. The material from the prospective study consisted of cDNA or gDNA derived from T cells, B-cell-depleted T cells, or PBMCs. Nearly every sample came with metadata listing a de-identified subject ID, COVID-19 status, age in years and sex.

Collaborating institutions collected whole blood in K2EDTA tubes following their own protocols. For TCRbeta analysis, collaborators shipped samples as frozen whole blood, isolated PBMCs, or DNA extracted from either of those sample types. On the study overall, not on this receptor specifically: Clinical and demographic metadata were provided uncurated, with the amount varying by source and participant.

The immunoSEQ Assay, a bias-controlled multiplex PCR, was used to amplify TCRbeta CDR3 regions from genomic DNA. The source study handled its data this way. The number of nucleated cells in each sample was estimated by amplification of reference gene primers within the assay. To quantify the absolute abundance of each unique TCRbeta CDR3 rearrangement, sequence reads were collapsed and filtered. Productive Simpson clonality was computed per sample as the square root of Simpson's diversity index over productive rearrangements. TCRdb took this table from immuneACCESS and kept in-frame rearrangements with V and J called. Such tables lack part of the clones; where checked against another copy, unresolved V genes explain under half of the gap, and the rest is unexplained. For V, J and clone size, that table is used; D and trimming come from the DNA. In all, the sample holds about 15,000 clones, and 90% to 95% of those were seen once. The biggest ten clones account for 4% to 5.5% of the sample.

As regards this clone: Its antigen is unknown. Within one base of it there is no much larger clone, and no base qualities were kept.

The sequence derives from a man aged 55 to 70 with active COVID-19. The specimen sequenced was peripheral blood.

The CDR3 in this case is CASSLGQGLLNEQYV. The nucleotide sequence is TGTGCCAGCAGCTTGGGGCAGGGACTCCTAAACGAGCAGTACGTC. The chain was built from TRBV5-6 and TRBJ2-7; a weak D assignment points to TRBD2 (6 bases agree). Spanning cysteine to valine, the CDR3 consists of 15 amino acids. Only the CDR3 part of the read is kept: 45 bases, read in frame from the first base. CDR1 SGHDT and CDR2 YYEEEE were looked up in the germline V gene. The junction shows trimming of 0 bases on V and 5 bases on J, plus 15 bases between the germline ends.